This entry lists 28 T cell receptor beta chains sequenced from one sample in a study of T cells in women clearing cervical HPV infection. Clones were read by immunoSEQ multiplex PCR, and TCRdb kept only the in-frame ones, dropping some. The table lists 25,000 to 35,000 clones. The sequenced sample was blood buffy coat. The source is a woman aged 18-69 years with a cervical HPV16 infection that either progressed to CIN3+ or cleared (not recorded which).

Points on this clone: The read finishes 3 residues shy of the CDR3 end, and the germline J gene is used to complete it. This chain uses TRBV28 with TRBJ1-5; D gene ambiguous. In germline, CDR1 is MDHEN, CDR2 SYDVKM. The CDR3 covers 13 residues. The ends were cut back, 3 bases at V and 4 bases at J, with 7 bases in the middle. The CDR3 protein is CASSFAVNQPQHF. The CDR3 DNA, read in part, is TGTGCCAGCAGTTTCGCAGTTAATCAGCCC. Variable domain in full (rest from reference TRBV28 and TRBJ1-5): DVKVTQSSRYLVKRTGEKVFLECVQDMDHENMFWYRQDPGLGLRLIYFSYDVKMKEKGDIPEGYSVSREKKERFSLILESASTNQTSMYLCASSFAVNQPQHFGDGTRLSIL.

Concerning this clone itself: The missing CDR3 end, 3 residues past where the read stops, is filled in from the germline J gene. The sample holds other DNA sequences that translate to the same CDR3. The chain links TRBV12-3 or TRBV12-4 to TRBJ2-5, with D possibly TRBD1 on 5 matching bases. The CDR3 has 13 residues. Between the trimmed V and J ends, which lost 2 bases and 2 bases, there was a span of 6 bases. The DNA read from the CDR3 is TGTGCCAGCAGTTTAAGGGGTCAAGAGACC. It yields the protein CASSLRGQET. The CDR3, in full, reads CASSLRGQETQYF.

In regard to this clone: The sequenced fragment ends 3 residues before the CDR3 boundary, so the rest is inferred from the germline J gene. The rearrangement links TRBV10-3 to TRBJ2-7, with 7 bases fitting TRBD2. Unmatched junction bases numbered 6, after V lost 0 bases and J lost 4 bases. CDR3 length equals 15 residues. Germline-derived CDR1 and CDR2 are ENHRY and SYGVKD. The CDR3 bases that were read are TGTGCCATCAGTGAGTCTCTAGCGGAGACTTACGAG. Its protein is CAISESLAETYE. The full CDR3 protein is CAISESLAETYEQYF.

Concerning this clone: The CDR3 end falls 3 residues outside the read, so it is completed with the germline J gene. The rearrangement uses TRBV7-2 and TRBJ2-5, with a weak D call TRBD1 (6 bases). V was cut by 1 base and J by 5 bases, with 8 bases left in between. The CDR3 runs to 13 residues. Germline V gene data show CDR1 as SGHTA and CDR2 as FQGNSA. CDR3 sequence reads: CASSLGQVETQYF. The sequenced CDR3 bases are TGTGCCAGCAGCTTAGGACAGGTCGAGACC.

Comments on this clone: The CDR3 extends 3 residues past the end of the read, so its final part is completed from the germline J gene. The chain has TRBV11-1 and TRBJ2-4, with D possibly TRBD2 on 5 matching bases. V lost 2 bases and J 4 bases, leaving 6 bases between the germline ends. The germline V gene encodes CDR1 SGHAT and CDR2 FQDESV (reference sequence). The CDR3 length is 13 residues. This chain's CDR3 is CASSLTGKNIQYF. CDR3 DNA, as far as it was read: TGTGCCAGCAGCTTAACGGGGAAAAACATT. The entire variable domain, with the rest obtained from reference TRBV11-1 and TRBJ2-4, is as follows: EAEVAQSPRYKITEKSQAVAFWCDPISGHATLYWYRQILGQGPELLVQFQDESVVDDSQLPKDRFSAERLKGVDSTLKIQPAELGDSAMYLCASSLTGKNIQYFGAGTRLSVL.

Note on this clone: The CDR3 end lies 3 residues beyond the end of the read and is filled in from the germline J gene. The rearrangement uses TRBV6-2 or TRBV6-3 and TRBJ1-2, with 9 bases that match TRBD1. CDR3 size: 17 residues. V was clipped by 2 bases and J by 1 base; unmatched bases: 8. CDR1 is MNHEY and CDR2 is SVGEGT in the germline V gene. Here the CDR3 reads CASSYRDRVKSNYGYTF. The covered CDR3 bases are TGTGCCAGCAGTTACCGGGACAGGGTAAAGAGTAACTATGGC.

As regards this clone: The read is 3 residues too short to cover the CDR3 end, so that end is filled in from the germline J gene. The rearrangement uses TRBV7-9 and TRBJ2-3, with D hard to call. Germline V gene lookup returns CDR1 SEHNR and CDR2 FQNEAQ (reference sequence). The V and J ends lost 4 bases and 6 bases respectively, with 11 bases between them. This CDR3 is built from 13 residues. The covered CDR3 bases are TGTGCCAGCAGCTCGCTCCACGGTGATACG. It specifies CASSSLHGDT. The full CDR3 protein reads CASSSLHGDTQYF.

Turning to this clone: The CDR3 end lies 3 residues beyond the end of the read and is filled in from the germline J gene. This chain connects TRBV19 to TRBJ2-5; D uncertain. CDR1 and CDR2 from the germline V gene are LNHDA and SQIVND (reference sequence). The ends were cut back, 6 bases at V and 5 bases at J, with 13 bases in the middle. The CDR3 is made up of 13 amino acids. The sequenced CDR3 bases are TGTGCCAGTAGCGTGGCCCACGAGGAGACC. Translated: CASSVAHEET. The full CDR3 protein reads CASSVAHEETQYF.

With respect to this clone: The CDR3 goes on 3 residues after the read ends, and that part is filled in from the germline J gene. This chain connects TRBV20-1 to TRBJ1-2; TRBD1 matches 7 bases. The CDR3 length is 12 residues. The trim removed 6 bases at V and 6 bases at J, leaving 7 bases unmatched. Per germline, CDR1 DFQATT and CDR2 SNEGSKA (reference sequence). The sequenced CDR3 bases are TGCAGTGCCATCTCACAGGGGCATGGC. It specifies CSAISQGHG. The full CDR3 protein is CSAISQGHGYTF.

As to this clone: The read terminates 3 residues ahead of where the CDR3 ends, so the germline J gene completes it. The gene calls are TRBV5-1 and TRBJ2-7; D unresolved. Germline loops: CDR1 SGHRS, CDR2 YFSETQ. The V end was cut by 1 base, the J end by 4 bases, with 6 bases between. This CDR3 region has 12 residues. The sequenced part of the CDR3 DNA is TGCGCCAGCAGCTTGACGGGTTACGAG. It translates to CASSLTGYE. Given in full, the CDR3 is CASSLTGYEQYF.

In regard to this clone: Read sequence stops 3 residues before the CDR3 end, and the germline J gene provides the missing end. This sequence joins TRBV19 and TRBJ2-1; 8 bases align to TRBD1. Germline V lookup: CDR1 LNHDA, CDR2 SQIVND (reference sequence). Unmatched junction bases numbered 3, after V lost 5 bases and J lost 0 bases. The CDR3 loop spans 15 amino acids. The CDR3 loop reads CASSPRGRSYNEQFF. The covered CDR3 bases are TGTGCCAGTAGTCCCAGGGGGCGCTCCTACAATGAG. The full variable domain, rest sourced from reference TRBV19 and TRBJ2-1, is DGGITQSPKYLFRKEGQNVTLSCEQNLNHDAMYWYRQDPGQGLRLIYYSQIVNDFQKGDIAEGYSVSREKKESFPLTVTSAQKNPTAFYLCASSPRGRSYNEQFFGPGTRLTVL.

Of note for this clone: Sequencing ends 3 residues short of the CDR3 end; the germline J gene provides the rest. The rearrangement links TRBV18 to TRBJ2-7, with 13 bases matching TRBD2. The CDR3 totals 15 residues. Germline V gene data show CDR1 as KGHSH and CDR2 as LQKENI. V was pared by 6 bases and J by 5 bases, with 7 bases of the junction left unmatched. The CDR3 sequence is CASSSLAGGVDEQYF. The CDR3 DNA, read in part, is TGTGCCAGCTCGTCACTAGCGGGAGGGGTGGACGAG.

On this clone: The CDR3 end lies 3 residues beyond the end of the read and is filled in from the germline J gene. The chain couples TRBV20-1 to TRBJ2-3, with 11 nucleotides matching TRBD2. V dropped 3 bases and J dropped 0; count of bases not matched to a gene: 2. Germline V gene sequence: CDR1 DFQATT, CDR2 SNEGSKA (reference sequence). This CDR3 has 15 amino acids. The CDR3 spells CSASLAGGSTDTQYF. CDR3 bases read: TGCAGTGCTAGTTTAGCGGGGGGGAGCACAGATACG.

As for this clone: The read ends 3 residues early relative to the CDR3; the germline J gene fills the gap. The genes are TRBV5-1 and TRBJ2-1, with D possibly being TRBD2 (5 bases). The CDR3 covers 16 residues. V was clipped by 4 bases and J by 0 bases, with 14 bases between them. Germline V gene lookup returns CDR1 SGHRS and CDR2 YFSETQ. CDR3 bases read: TGCGCCAGCAGCCCCCCACGGAGCGGCTCCTACAATGAG. Protein product: CASSPPRSGSYNE. The entire CDR3 protein is CASSPPRSGSYNEQFF.

A remark on this clone: The missing CDR3 end, 3 residues past where the read stops, is filled in from the germline J gene. The rearrangement links TRBV20-1 to TRBJ2-1; D might be TRBD1 (6 bases). V was clipped by 5 bases and J by 7 bases, with 9 bases between them. The germline gives CDR1 DFQATT, CDR2 SNEGSKA (reference sequence). This CDR3 is 11 amino acids long. The CDR3 DNA, read in part, is TGCAGTGCTGAAAGGGGGAATGAG. Its translation is CSAERGNE. The entire CDR3 protein reads CSAERGNEQFF.

With regard to this clone: From the germline J gene comes the end of the CDR3, since the read stops 3 residues before it. The chain couples TRBV19 to TRBJ2-1; 11 nucleotides agree with TRBD1. The germline V gene encodes CDR1 LNHDA and CDR2 SQIVND (reference sequence). The junction had 6 bases not matched to a gene; V was cut back by 2 bases and J by 0 bases. The length of the CDR3 is 18 residues. CDR3 residues: CASSIRTGGAVSYNEQFF. Incomplete CDR3 DNA: TGTGCCAGTAGTATAAGGACAGGGGGCGCCGTCTCCTACAATGAG.

About this clone: Read coverage stops 3 residues before the CDR3 terminus; the germline J gene supplies the remainder. The V gene is TRBV5-1, the J gene TRBJ2-1; D is perhaps TRBD1 (5 bases). Trimming pared 3 bases from V and 4 bases from J, leaving 20 bases between. Per germline, CDR1 SGHRS and CDR2 YFSETQ. The CDR3 is 17 residues long. CDR3 DNA, as far as it was read: TGCGCCAGCAGCTCGTACCCTGGGGCGTTGGAGTACAATGAG. As protein: CASSSYPGALEYNE. The whole CDR3 region reads CASSSYPGALEYNEQFF.

As for this clone: The read ends 3 residues early relative to the CDR3; the germline J gene fills the gap. V gene TRBV29-1 combines with J gene TRBJ1-2; TRBD1 aligns across 10 bases. Trimming at V came to 4 bases and at J to 7 bases, leaving 3 bases not matched to a gene. The CDR3 totals 12 residues. Germline V CDR1 and CDR2: SQVTM, ANQGSEA. This chain's CDR3 is CSVGQGALGYTF. CDR3 DNA (partial): TGCAGCGTTGGACAGGGGGCTCTTGGC.

On this clone: The read ends 3 residues early relative to the CDR3; the germline J gene fills the gap. V gene TRBV6-1 combines with J gene TRBJ2-5; tentative D call: TRBD1 (6 bases). CDR3 length: 13 residues. CDR1 MNHNS and CDR2 SASEGT come from the germline V gene. Trimming left V 1 base short and J 4 bases short, with 7 bases between. This CDR3 is CASSEVGAETQYF. The part of the CDR3 DNA that was read is TGTGCCAGCAGTGAAGTGGGGGCAGAGACC.

Remarks on this clone: Read sequence stops 3 residues before the CDR3 end, and the germline J gene provides the missing end. Within the sample, other DNA sequences also encode this same CDR3. The chain recombines TRBV18 with TRBJ2-5, with 11 bases lining up with TRBD2. J was trimmed by 2 bases and V by 6 bases; bases with no gene match: 11. Looked up from germline, CDR1 is KGHSH and CDR2 is LQKENI. There are 17 residues in the CDR3. The covered CDR3 bases are TGTGCCAGCTCCCCCCCAACTAGCGGGAGTTGGCAAGAGACC. Translation gives CASSPPTSGSWQET. The whole CDR3 region reads CASSPPTSGSWQETQYF.

This clone ranks as medium-sized in terms of frequency. With the read ending 3 residues before the CDR3 end, the germline J gene is used to fill in that end. The genes are TRBV20-1 and TRBJ2-3, with TRBD2 as a possible D gene (5 bases). This CDR3 is built from 14 residues. Trimming cost V 4 bases and J 1 base, with 12 bases left between them. CDR1 DFQATT and CDR2 SNEGSKA come from the germline V gene (reference sequence). CDR3: CSATVRGRTDTQYF. The sequenced part of the CDR3 DNA is TGCAGTGCTACGGTTAGAGGGCGCACAGATACG.

Regarding this clone: The read is 3 residues too short to cover the CDR3 end, so that end is filled in from the germline J gene. The gene calls are TRBV20-1 and TRBJ2-1, with TRBD2 identical over 9 bases. J lost 6 bases, V lost 8 bases, and 8 bases had no gene match. This CDR3 comprises 13 residues. Germline V lookup: CDR1 DFQATT, CDR2 SNEGSKA (reference sequence). Incomplete CDR3 DNA: TGCAGTTTGCTGGGGACTAGCCCCAATGAG. It translates to CSLLGTSPNE. The entire CDR3 sequence reads CSLLGTSPNEQFF.

Turning to this clone: With the read ending 3 residues before the CDR3 end, the germline J gene is used to fill in that end. The rearrangement links TRBV25-1 to TRBJ2-1; 8 nucleotides agree with TRBD1. The trim removed 1 base at V and 6 bases at J, leaving 8 bases unmatched. There are 16 residues in the CDR3. The germline V gene encodes CDR1 MGHDK and CDR2 SYGVNS. The sequenced CDR3 bases are TGTGCCAGCAGTGAATCTGCCTGGACAGGGTTCAATGAG. Residues: CASSESAWTGFNE. The CDR3 as a whole reads CASSESAWTGFNEQFF.

To note about this clone: The read ends 3 residues early relative to the CDR3; the germline J gene fills the gap. The genes are TRBV18 and TRBJ1-2; D remains unclear. Germline CDR1 is KGHSH and CDR2 is LQKENI. This CDR3 spans 14 amino acids. CDR3 region: CASSIGTAPDTYTF. The CDR3 DNA, read in part, is TGTGCCAGCTCAATCGGAACAGCCCCAGATACC. Filled out from reference TRBV18 and TRBJ1-2, the complete variable domain reads NAGVMQNPRHLVRRRGQEARLRCSPMKGHSHVYWYRQLPEEGLKFMVYLQKENIIDESGMPKERFSAEFPKEGPSILRIQQVVRGDSAAYFCASSIGTAPDTYTFGSGTRLTVV.

As regards this clone: The CDR3 end is not reached by the read, which stops 3 residues before it; the germline J gene fills it in. This CDR3 is also generated by other DNA sequences in the sample. The chain carries TRBV5-1 and TRBJ2-2; TRBD1 matches at 7 bases. With V trimmed by 0 bases and J by 3 bases, 2 bases remained unmatched. The CDR3 is 15 amino acids. Germline V CDR1 and CDR2: SGHRS, YFSETQ. The CDR3 is CASSLGQGDTGELFF. The sequenced CDR3 bases are TGCGCCAGCAGCTTGGGTCAGGGGGACACCGGGGAG.

Of note for this clone: Read coverage stops 3 residues before the CDR3 terminus; the germline J gene supplies the remainder. This chain connects TRBV30 to TRBJ2-3, with D possibly matching TRBD2 (6 bases). CDR1 is GTSNPN, CDR2 SVGIG, per germline (reference sequence). V dropped 5 bases and J dropped 8 bases, with 14 bases sitting between them. CDR3 length: 12 residues. The CDR3 bases that were read are TGTGCCTGGGGGACCAGCGGGCTTACG. Its translation: CAWGTSGLT. The entire CDR3 reads CAWGTSGLTQYF.

The part of the CDR3 DNA that was read is TGTGCCATCAGCCCCCACAGGGCTGGAAACACC. Amino acid sequence: CAISPHRAGNT. The CDR3 in its entirety is CAISPHRAGNTIYF. V usage is TRBV10-3 and J usage is TRBJ1-3; maybe TRBD1 (6 bases). The CDR3 end lies 3 residues beyond the end of the read and is filled in from the germline J gene. Germline CDR1 ENHRY, CDR2 SYGVKD. Deletions cut 6 bases from V and 2 bases from J, with 11 bases between. The CDR3 totals 14 residues.

Comment on this clone: Read data end 3 residues before the CDR3 end; the end is taken from the germline J gene. The V gene is TRBV7-9, the J gene TRBJ2-1; TRBD2 aligns across 11 bases. Germline loops: CDR1 SEHNR, CDR2 FQNEAQ (reference sequence). The CDR3 is 15 amino acids. J gave up 5 bases and V 5 bases, and 5 bases lay outside the gene matches. The part of the CDR3 DNA that was read is TGTGCCAGCAGCCCGAGACTAGCGGGGAACAATGAG. Residues: CASSPRLAGNNE. The whole CDR3 is CASSPRLAGNNEQFF.